One sample yielded the 28 T cell receptor beta chains listed below, sequenced in a study of radiotherapy plus CTLA-4 blockade in lung cancer. Sequenced by immunoSEQ multiplex PCR; TCRdb stores in-frame clones only, minus some. The sample holds approximately 94,000 clones; roughly 80% are singletons and the top ten take around 25%. The sample consisted of peripheral blood, taken from a patient treated with radiotherapy plus ipilimumab. These receptors originate from a human donor with non-small cell lung cancer that progressed on radiotherapy plus ipilimumab.

V and J are TRBV9 and TRBJ2-1; 9 nucleotides match TRBD1. V trimming: 3 bases; J trimming: 0 bases; junction bases outside the gene matches: 4. The germline CDR1 and CDR2 sequences are SGDLS and YYNGEE. This CDR3 has 16 residues. The CDR3 is CASSAQGQGSYNEQFF. DNA for the CDR3: TGTGCCAGCAGCGCCCAGGGACAGGGCTCCTACAATGAGCAGTTCTTC.

The chain is built from TRBV5-6 and TRBJ1-1; D possibly corresponds to TRBD1 (6 bases). V lost 3 bases and J 5 bases, leaving 17 bases between the germline ends. The CDR3 is 15 residues long. The germline CDR1 and CDR2 sequences are SGHDT and YYEEEE. Here the CDR3 reads CASSWAQGGRTEAFF. In nucleotides, the CDR3 is TGTGCCAGCAGCTGGGCACAGGGCGGGCGAACTGAAGCTTTCTTT.

The chain links TRBV2 to TRBJ1-2; D remains unclear. This CDR3 is 13 amino acids long. CDR1 is SNHLY and CDR2 is FYNNEI in the germline V gene. The V end was cut by 3 bases, the J end by 6 bases, with 11 bases between. In DNA, the CDR3 is TGTGCCAGCAGTGAGCGCTCGGGGAATGGCTACACCTTC. Encoded protein: CASSERSGNGYTF.

This clone was observed a handful of times. Other nucleotide sequences in the sample specify the same CDR3. The chain couples TRBV7-9 to TRBJ1-5; weak D call: TRBD1 (6 bases). The CDR3 is made up of 15 amino acids. Trimming stripped 4 bases from V and 3 bases from J, with 13 bases between. Germline V gives CDR1 SEHNR, CDR2 FQNEAQ (reference sequence). CDR3 sequence (DNA): TGTGCCAGCAGCTCATCCGGGACACTCAATCAGCCCCAGCATTTT. Amino acids: CASSSSGTLNQPQHF.

This clone was found once. This rearrangement joins TRBV7-9 to TRBJ2-1, with D perhaps TRBD1 or TRBD2 (5 bases each). Trimming removed 5 bases from V and 9 bases from J, with 20 bases in between. This CDR3 contains 15 residues. Germline CDR1 SEHNR, CDR2 FQNEAQ (reference sequence). Here the CDR3 reads CASSPPGPRKVEQFF. CDR3 sequence (DNA): TGTGCCAGCAGCCCCCCGGGACCAAGGAAGGTTGAGCAGTTCTTC.

The chain uses TRBV4-1 and TRBJ2-3, with a weak D call TRBD2 (7 bases). The CDR3 is 17 amino acids. Between the trimmed V and J ends, which lost 0 bases and 1 base, there was a span of 14 bases. Germline CDR1 is MGHRA and CDR2 is YSYEKL. Written as DNA, the CDR3 is TGCGCCAGCAGCCAAGATCCGGCGGGGGCTGGCACAGATACGCAGTATTTT. It codes for CASSQDPAGAGTDTQYF.

This clone has a handful of counts. This chain links TRBV2 with TRBJ1-1, with D hard to call. Trimming shortened V by 2 bases and J by 0 bases, and 7 bases separated the two germline ends. The germline CDR1 and CDR2 sequences are SNHLY and FYNNEI. This CDR3 spans 14 amino acids. The CDR3 DNA reads as TGTGCCAGCAGTGAATCGGGCATGAACACTGAAGCTTTCTTT. Amino acids: CASSESGMNTEAFF.

The chain uses TRBV11-2 and TRBJ2-5, with 7 bases identical to TRBD1. The V gene end was trimmed by 1 base and the J gene end by 1 base; junction bases not matched to a gene: 0. From germline, CDR1 is SGHAT and CDR2 FQNNGV. The CDR3 runs to 14 residues. CDR3 nucleotides: TGTGCCAGCAGCTTAGCAGGGGGCCAAGAGACCCAGTACTTC. Its translation is CASSLAGGQETQYF.

The chain joins TRBV27 to TRBJ2-7; a weak D match, TRBD1 (6 bases). Germline CDR1 and CDR2: MNHEY and SMNVEV (reference sequence). V gave up 5 bases and J gave up 6 bases, with 14 bases separating them. The CDR3 covers 13 residues. The CDR3 DNA is TGTGCCAGCAGTCAAACAGGGTATCCCGAGCAGTACGTC. Its protein product is CASSQTGYPEQYV.

This chain joins TRBV23-1 and TRBJ1-5; 7 bases line up with TRBD1. TRBV23-1 is an ORF; its function is uncertain. This CDR3 is built from 14 residues. V was pared by 2 bases and J by 4 bases, with 2 bases of the junction left unmatched. This CDR3 is CASSQDRANQPQHF. Here the CDR3 DNA reads TGCGCCAGCAGTCAAGACAGGGCGAATCAGCCCCAGCATTTT.

This sequence joins TRBV5-8 and TRBJ1-2; D is unresolved. Germline V lookup: CDR1 SGHTS, CDR2 YDEGEE. This CDR3 is built from 13 residues. Trimming took 2 bases from V and 5 from J, leaving 10 bases between them. CDR3 in amino acids: CASSLTGFYGYTF. For the CDR3, the DNA is TGTGCCAGCAGCTTAACCGGGTTTTATGGCTACACCTTC.

In DNA, the CDR3 is TGTGCCAGCAGCACGACTAAGGGCAATGAAAAACTGTTTTTT. It is translated as CASSTTKGNEKLFF. The chain links TRBV28 to TRBJ1-4, with D hard to call. Germline assignment: CDR1 MDHEN and CDR2 SYDVKM. This CDR3 comprises 14 residues. Trimming pared 6 bases from V and 5 bases from J, leaving 13 bases between.

V is TRBV19 and J is TRBJ2-5; 7 bases agree with TRBD1. CDR1 and CDR2 (germline): LNHDA, SQIVND (reference sequence). V trimming: 5 bases; J trimming: 2 bases; junction bases outside the gene matches: 5. This CDR3 comprises 14 residues. CDR3: CASSHRGRQETQYF. The CDR3 DNA reads TGTGCCAGTAGTCATAGGGGGCGGCAAGAGACCCAGTACTTC.

The chain recombines TRBV2 with TRBJ2-4; TRBD1 matches at 9 bases. The CDR3 has 17 residues. The V gene's germline CDR1 is SNHLY and CDR2 FYNNEI. V trimming: 2 bases; J trimming: 1 base; junction bases outside the gene matches: 6. CDR3 region: CASSENTGGQAKNIQYF. The CDR3 DNA follows: TGTGCCAGCAGTGAAAACACAGGGGGCCAGGCCAAAAACATTCAGTACTTC.

The chain recombines TRBV4-1 with TRBJ1-2, with TRBD1 as a possible D gene (5 bases). V was trimmed by 4 bases and J by 2 bases, leaving 8 bases between them. Germline V gives CDR1 MGHRA, CDR2 YSYEKL. The CDR3 spans 13 residues. CDR3 in amino acids: CASSLPGNYGYTF. The CDR3 nucleotides are TGCGCCAGCAGCCTGCCAGGGAACTATGGCTACACCTTC.

V and J are TRBV11-2 and TRBJ2-5; TRBD2 aligns across 8 bases. The germline gives CDR1 SGHAT, CDR2 FQNNGV. The V and J ends lost 2 bases and 4 bases, in that order; junction bases with no gene match: 3. This CDR3 contains 14 residues. The CDR3: CASSLSGGAETQYF. For the CDR3, the DNA is TGTGCCAGCAGCTTATCGGGGGGGGCAGAGACCCAGTACTTC.

The V gene is TRBV11-2, the J gene TRBJ2-5, with 7 bases identical to TRBD1. Trimming took 5 bases from V and 4 from J; bases not matched to a gene: 10. The CDR3 totals 15 residues. Germline lookup yields CDR1 SGHAT and CDR2 FQNNGV. In DNA form, the CDR3 reads TGTGCCAGCAGCACTGATCGGACAGGTAGAGAGACCCAGTACTTC. As protein: CASSTDRTGRETQYF.

This clone showed up just a few times. The chain carries TRBV21-1 and TRBJ1-4; no DNA check was done on the table's D call, TRBD1. TRBV21-1 has pseudogene status. This CDR3 is built from 17 residues. In nucleotides, the CDR3 is TGTGCCAGCAGCAAACCCATAAACCGGGACAGCGATGAAAAACTGTTTTTT. Translation: CASSKPINRDSDEKLFF.

This clone was observed a handful of times. The chain carries TRBV6-6 and TRBJ2-4; maybe TRBD1 (5 bases). Between the trimmed V and J ends, which lost 4 bases and 0 bases, there was a span of 10 bases. This CDR3 region has 15 residues. Germline V gives CDR1 MNHNY, CDR2 SVGAGI (reference sequence). DNA of the CDR3: TGTGCCAGCAGTTCCCAACAGGTAGCCAAAAACATTCAGTACTTC. Its protein product is CASSSQQVAKNIQYF.

The chain carries TRBV2 and TRBJ2-5, with TRBD1 as a possible D gene (5 bases). This CDR3 contains 13 residues. CDR1 is SNHLY and CDR2 is FYNNEI in the germline V gene. V lost 5 bases and J lost 1, with 8 bases in between. The CDR3 coding sequence is TGTGCCAGCAGTCCCGACAGCCAAGAGACCCAGTACTTC. It translates to CASSPDSQETQYF.

The chain links TRBV9 to TRBJ1-2; D remains unclear. In germline, CDR1 is SGDLS, CDR2 YYNGEE. The length of the CDR3 is 13 residues. The V and J ends lost 2 bases and 1 base respectively, with 6 bases between them. The CDR3 DNA follows: TGTGCCAGCAGCGTGACGGGTAACTATGGCTACACCTTC. This translates into CASSVTGNYGYTF.

Only a few counts were recorded for this clone. The chain has TRBV7-3 and TRBJ2-2; D gene uncertain. Per germline, CDR1 SGHTA and CDR2 FQGTGA. CDR3 length: 13 residues. Trimming stripped 1 base from V and 5 bases from J, with 5 bases between. CDR3 coding DNA: TGTGCCAGCAGCTTAAGAGGTACCGGGGAGCTGTTTTTT. Its translation is CASSLRGTGELFF.

V gene TRBV28 combines with J gene TRBJ2-4; 8 nucleotides align to TRBD2. J gave up 0 bases and V 3 bases, and 7 bases lay outside the gene matches. This CDR3 contains 17 residues. CDR1 is MDHEN and CDR2 is SYDVKM in the germline V gene. The CDR3, as DNA: TGTGCCAGCAGTTTGGCACTAGCGGTCCTAGCCAAAAACATTCAGTACTTC. Its translation: CASSLALAVLAKNIQYF.

The count of this clone is one. The chain recombines TRBV5-1 with TRBJ1-5, with a possible D match to TRBD1 (5 bases). CDR3 length: 12 residues. From germline, CDR1 is SGHRS and CDR2 YFSETQ. Trimming left V 1 base short and J 7 bases short, with 6 bases between. CDR3 DNA: TGCGCCAGCAGCTTGAGGGGACAGCCCCAGCATTTT. Translation: CASSLRGQPQHF.

The chain carries TRBV11-2 and TRBJ2-3; D is perhaps TRBD1 or TRBD2 (6 bases each). Trimming left V 5 bases short and J 0 bases short, with 12 bases between. This CDR3 region has 15 residues. Germline V gives CDR1 SGHAT, CDR2 FQNNGV. CDR3 bases: TGTGCCAGCAGCACCACAGGGACTAGCACAGATACGCAGTATTTT. Protein sequence: CASSTTGTSTDTQYF.

The chain has TRBV2 and TRBJ2-1; unclear D gene. V was pared by 2 bases and J by 7 bases, with 3 bases between. CDR1 is SNHLY and CDR2 is FYNNEI in the germline V gene. The CDR3 length is 11 residues. The CDR3 protein is CASSEQNEQFF. The CDR3 DNA reads as TGTGCCAGCAGTGAACAGAATGAGCAGTTCTTC.

This chain joins TRBV14 and TRBJ1-1, with 11 bases lining up with TRBD1. The CDR3 length is 14 residues. V lost 4 bases to trimming and J lost 4 bases; unmatched junction nucleotides: 2. The germline V gene has CDR1 SGHDN and CDR2 FVKESK. For the CDR3, the DNA is TGTGCCAGCAGCCGGGACAGGGGGGGCACTGAAGCTTTCTTT. Its protein is CASSRDRGGTEAFF.

The chain recombines TRBV5-1 with TRBJ1-1; maybe TRBD1 (5 bases). With 0 bases removed from V and 0 bases from J, the gap between germline ends came to 12 bases. CDR1 SGHRS and CDR2 YFSETQ come from the germline V gene. CDR3 length: 16 amino acids. CDR3 nucleotide sequence: TGCGCCAGCAGCTTGGACCCGGGGCAGGTGAACACTGAAGCTTTCTTT. Residues: CASSLDPGQVNTEAFF.